A single sample gave rise to the 30 T cell receptor beta chains below, sequenced in a study of blood T cell repertoires in COVID-19. Only in-frame clones appear in the TCRdb table, and some are missing; sequencing was by immunoSEQ multiplex PCR. The table includes 650,000 to 800,000 clones, more than 80% detected once. The sequenced sample consisted of peripheral blood. The receptors originated from a woman aged 18-29 years with acute or convalescent COVID-19.

J is TRBJ2-7 and V is TRBV27; 8 bases are a match to TRBD2. Germline CDR1 reads MNHEY; CDR2 reads SMNVEV (reference sequence). V shed 2 bases, J shed 2 bases, and the junction held 17 bases outside the gene matches. The CDR3 runs 19 residues. CDR3 nucleotides: TGTGCCAGCAGTTTAAAGAGGACTAGCCGACGCCTTTCCGCCTACGAGCAGTACTTC. Amino acid sequence: CASSLKRTSRRLSAYEQYF.

This clone was counted between two and nine times. The chain is built from TRBV4-3 and TRBJ2-7; D not resolved. The CDR3 has 15 residues. CDR1 is LGHNA and CDR2 is YSLEER in the germline V gene. V lost 0 bases and J 3 bases, leaving 12 bases between the germline ends. The CDR3 DNA reads TGCGCCAGCAGCCAAGATAAGGCAGGCCTCTACGAGCAGTACTTC. It encodes CASSQDKAGLYEQYF.

The chain has TRBV7-9 and TRBJ1-2; TRBD1 matches at 7 bases. The CDR3 length is 14 residues. J gave up 4 bases and V 2 bases, and 4 bases lay outside the gene matches. Germline V gene data show CDR1 as SEHNR and CDR2 as FQNEAQ (reference sequence). The CDR3 sequence is CASSLTWDSYGYTF. CDR3 in DNA: TGTGCCAGCAGCTTAACTTGGGACAGCTATGGCTACACCTTC.

V usage is TRBV6-7 and J usage is TRBJ1-4; TRBD1 matches at 7 bases. TRBV6-7 is an open reading frame whose function is uncertain. V was pared by 6 bases and J by 3 bases, with 22 bases of the junction left unmatched. The CDR3 is 20 amino acids. CDR3 sequence: CASRATGSEPSNSSNEKLFF. Here the CDR3 DNA reads TGTGCCAGCAGGGCGACAGGGAGCGAACCTAGCAATTCTTCTAATGAAAAACTGTTTTTT.

This clone was seen once. V usage is TRBV6-2 or TRBV6-3 and J usage is TRBJ1-3; D unclear. CDR1 and CDR2 from the germline V gene are MNHEY and SVGEGT. This CDR3 region has 14 residues. Trimming took 0 bases from V and 8 from J, leaving 11 bases between them. The CDR3 sequence is CASSYSRGIDTIYF. CDR3 in DNA: TGTGCCAGCAGTTACTCCAGAGGGATAGACACCATATATTTT.

The gene calls are TRBV6-1 and TRBJ1-1, with a possible D match to TRBD1 (6 bases). The ends were cut back, 2 bases at V and 7 bases at J, with 11 bases in the middle. CDR3 length equals 13 residues. CDR1 and CDR2 (germline): MNHNS, SASEGT. CDR3 protein: CASSESYRVEAFF. CDR3 nucleotide sequence: TGTGCCAGCAGTGAAAGTTACAGGGTTGAAGCTTTCTTT.

This sequence joins TRBV7-9 and TRBJ1-2; D is possibly TRBD1 (6 bases). Germline V lookup: CDR1 SEHNR, CDR2 FQNEAQ (reference sequence). The CDR3 is made up of 16 amino acids. Deletions cut 2 bases from V and 0 bases from J, with 13 bases between. The CDR3 sequence is CASSLRDTYANYGYTF. CDR3 bases: TGTGCCAGCAGCTTACGGGACACATACGCTAACTATGGCTACACCTTC.

This chain uses TRBV6-5 with TRBJ2-5, with 9 bases aligning to TRBD1. The junction had 4 bases not matched to a gene; V was cut back by 3 bases and J by 2 bases. The CDR3 runs 15 residues. Germline CDR1 and CDR2: MNHEY and SVGAGI. Here the CDR3 DNA reads TGTGCCAGCAGTTATTCAGGGACAGGGCAAGAGACCCAGTACTTC. It encodes CASSYSGTGQETQYF.

The J gene is TRBJ1-1, the V gene TRBV6-2 or TRBV6-3; 9 bases align to TRBD1. CDR3 size: 15 residues. The germline V gene encodes CDR1 MNHEY and CDR2 SVGEGT. The V segment lost 0 bases and the J segment 6 bases; nucleotides outside the gene matches: 5. The CDR3 region is CASSYSGQGNAEAFF. The DNA of the CDR3 is TGTGCCAGCAGTTACTCGGGACAGGGTAACGCTGAAGCTTTCTTT.

The chain employs TRBV30 and TRBJ2-7; D might be TRBD2 (6 bases). The germline V gene has CDR1 GTSNPN and CDR2 SVGIG (reference sequence). There are 12 residues in the CDR3. Trimming removed 4 bases from V and 6 bases from J, with 13 bases in between. Here the CDR3 reads CAWNYGGTEQYF. For the CDR3, the DNA is TGTGCCTGGAATTACGGGGGTACCGAGCAGTACTTC.

The chain's CDR3 is CASGPQGTYGYTF. Here the CDR3 DNA reads TGTGCCAGCGGGCCACAGGGGACCTATGGCTACACCTTC. The V gene is TRBV7-8, the J gene TRBJ1-2; 7 bases align to TRBD1. The germline CDR1 and CDR2 sequences are SGHVS and FQNEAQ. V lost 8 bases to trimming and J lost 4 bases; unmatched junction nucleotides: 7. The CDR3 length is 13 residues.

CDR3 amino acids: CASSLDRGSQPQHF. The CDR3, as DNA: TGTGCCAGTAGTCTGGACAGGGGAAGTCAGCCCCAGCATTTT. This sequence joins TRBV19 and TRBJ1-5, with 9 positions matching TRBD1. In germline, CDR1 is LNHDA, CDR2 SQIVND (reference sequence). V shed 5 bases and J 6 bases; nucleotides not matched to a gene: 5. CDR3 length: 14 amino acids.

The chain has TRBV7-9 and TRBJ2-3; no firm D call. Germline loops: CDR1 SEHNR, CDR2 FQNEAQ (reference sequence). The CDR3 consists of 13 residues. V was pared by 5 bases and J by 2 bases, with 8 bases between. This CDR3 reads CASSQLNTDTQYF. CDR3 nucleotides: TGTGCCAGCAGCCAACTGAACACAGATACGCAGTATTTT.

The chain employs TRBV6-5 and TRBJ1-5; D is unresolved. The V gene's germline CDR1 is MNHEY and CDR2 SVGAGI. Trimming took off 2 bases at V and 7 bases at J, with 12 bases between the two ends. This CDR3 has 14 residues. CDR3 sequence (DNA): TGTGCCAGCAGTTACACGGGGTCCGCCCAGCCCCAGCATTTT. Its translation is CASSYTGSAQPQHF.

The chain couples TRBV28 to TRBJ1-5; the match to TRBD1 covers 7 bases. CDR3 length: 15 residues. J was trimmed by 1 base and V by 6 bases; bases with no gene match: 6. Germline CDR1 is MDHEN and CDR2 is SYDVKM. Here the CDR3 DNA reads TGTGCCAGCAGCGAAGGGGGCGTAAGCAATCAGCCCCAGCATTTT. Its translation is CASSEGGVSNQPQHF.

This clone was detected ten times or more. The genes are TRBV6-4 and TRBJ2-3; 9 nucleotides line up with TRBD2. The CDR3 is 14 amino acids. Trimming took 4 bases from V and 1 from J; bases not matched to a gene: 0. Germline CDR1 MRHNA, CDR2 SNTAGT. For the CDR3, the DNA is TGTGCCAGCAGTGCTAGCGGGGGCACAGATACGCAGTATTTT. Its translation: CASSASGGTDTQYF.

The chain joins TRBV5-6 to TRBJ2-5, with D perhaps matching TRBD1 (6 bases). Germline loops: CDR1 SGHDT, CDR2 YYEEEE. Deletions cut 4 bases from V and 1 base from J, with 14 bases between. The CDR3 is made up of 15 amino acids. CDR3 loop: CASSPSRTVQETQYF. CDR3 DNA sequence: TGTGCCAGCAGCCCTTCTAGGACAGTCCAAGAGACCCAGTACTTC.

On this clone: Other DNA sequences in this specimen translate into the identical CDR3. The chain has TRBV5-1 and TRBJ1-1; D call uncertain. The germline CDR1 and CDR2 sequences are SGHRS and YFSETQ. V lost 1 base, J lost 3 bases, and 7 bases lay in between. CDR3 length equals 13 residues. CDR3 sequence: CASSLFGDTEAFF. CDR3 sequence (DNA): TGCGCCAGCAGCTTGTTTGGAGACACTGAAGCTTTCTTT.

This clone was picked up a small number of times. The CDR3 loop is CASSINYGYTF. CDR3 in DNA: TGTGCCAGTAGCATTAACTATGGCTACACCTTC. This chain joins TRBV19 and TRBJ1-2; no clear D. Per germline, CDR1 LNHDA and CDR2 SQIVND (reference sequence). CDR3 size: 11 residues. Trimming took off 6 bases at V and 1 base at J, with 3 bases between the two ends.

This rearrangement joins TRBV6-4 to TRBJ1-2, with D possibly matching TRBD1 (5 bases). CDR1 is MRHNA and CDR2 is SNTAGT in the germline V gene. The V end was cut by 3 bases, the J end by 2 bases, with 10 bases between. There are 14 residues in the CDR3. The CDR3 region has the DNA TGTGCCAGCAGTGAGCGGGGGGAAAACTATGGCTACACCTTC. Translated: CASSERGENYGYTF.

The CDR3 DNA is TGTGCCAGCAGTCCCGGGACAGGGTGGAAATACAATGAGCAGTTCTTC. Amino acids: CASSPGTGWKYNEQFF. This chain links TRBV6-6 with TRBJ2-1; 9 bases fit TRBD1. Unmatched junction bases numbered 9, after V lost 5 bases and J lost 4 bases. Per the germline V gene, CDR1 is MNHNY and CDR2 is SVGAGI (reference sequence). The CDR3 runs to 16 residues.

This clone was picked up one time. The V and J genes are TRBV5-1 and TRBJ2-7; 7 bases match TRBD1. This CDR3 comprises 14 residues. Germline CDR1 is SGHRS and CDR2 is YFSETQ. Trimming at V came to 7 bases and at J to 7 bases, leaving 14 bases not matched to a gene. CDR3 sequence: CASDCRQGAGEQYF. The CDR3 nucleotides read TGCGCCAGCGACTGCCGACAGGGTGCAGGGGAGCAGTACTTC.

This chain uses TRBV19 with TRBJ1-4; no clear D gene. The CDR3 runs to 15 residues. V lost 5 bases and J 4 bases, leaving 14 bases between the germline ends. The germline CDR1 and CDR2 sequences are LNHDA and SQIVND (reference sequence). The CDR3 region is CASSPHRGFNEKLFF. The CDR3 DNA is TGTGCCAGTAGTCCCCATCGAGGGTTTAATGAAAAACTGTTTTTT.

The chain links TRBV19 to TRBJ2-3; 9 bases are a match to TRBD2. Germline trimming cut 3 bases from V and 5 bases from J; bases unmatched to any gene: 6. Per germline, CDR1 LNHDA and CDR2 SQIVND (reference sequence). This CDR3 is built from 15 residues. CDR3 region: CASSISRGGGDTQYF. CDR3 DNA: TGTGCCAGTAGTATCTCGCGGGGGGGCGGAGATACGCAGTATTTT.

V gene TRBV6-5 combines with J gene TRBJ2-1; 7 bases are a match to TRBD1. There are 11 residues in the CDR3. The trim removed 8 bases at V and 8 bases at J, leaving 3 bases unmatched. The germline gives CDR1 MNHEY, CDR2 SVGAGI. CDR3 sequence reads: CASRDRDEQFF. Here the CDR3 DNA reads TGTGCCAGCCGCGACAGGGATGAGCAGTTCTTC.

The chain is built from TRBV5-1 and TRBJ2-3; TRBD2 aligns across 13 bases. Germline-derived CDR1 and CDR2 are SGHRS and YFSETQ. The V gene end was trimmed by 3 bases and the J gene end by 5 bases; junction bases not matched to a gene: 6. The CDR3 runs 16 residues. The CDR3 is CASSSLAGGREDTQYF. Here the CDR3 DNA reads TGCGCCAGCAGCTCACTAGCGGGGGGGAGAGAAGATACGCAGTATTTT.

This rearrangement joins TRBV11-3 to TRBJ1-1, with 7 positions matching TRBD1. Trimming at V came to 5 bases and at J to 8 bases, leaving 14 bases not matched to a gene. This CDR3 region has 15 residues. Germline V CDR1 and CDR2: SGHNT, YENEEA. The CDR3 loop reads CASSPGSGDSREAFF. The CDR3 region has the DNA TGTGCCAGCAGCCCAGGGTCCGGGGACAGCCGAGAAGCTTTCTTT. Combining the CDR3 with reference TRBV11-3 and TRBJ1-1 gives the whole variable domain EAGVVQSPRYKIIEKKQPVAFWCNPISGHNTLYWYLQNLGQGPELLIRYENEEAVDDSQLPKDRFSAERLKGVDSTLKIQPAELGDSAVYLCASSPGSGDSREAFFGQGTRLTVV.

This clone was observed a handful of times. The chain is built from TRBV11-2 and TRBJ2-7, with 14 positions matching TRBD2. Per the germline V gene, CDR1 is SGHAT and CDR2 is FQNNGV. Germline trimming cut 1 base from V and 11 bases from J; bases unmatched to any gene: 13. The CDR3 contains 17 residues. CDR3 region: CASSLVPGGLAGAKEYF. The CDR3 DNA is TGTGCCAGCAGCTTAGTCCCGGGGGGACTAGCGGGGGCTAAGGAGTACTTC. The full variable domain, rest sourced from reference TRBV11-2 and TRBJ2-7, is EAGVAQSPRYKIIEKRQSVAFWCNPISGHATLYWYQQILGQGPKLLIQFQNNGVVDDSQLPKDRFSAERLKGVDSTLKIQPAKLEDSAVYLCASSLVPGGLAGAKEYFGPGTRLTVT.

This chain uses TRBV10-3 with TRBJ1-3; TRBD1 might be the D (5 bases). The ends were cut back, 4 bases at V and 0 bases at J, with 16 bases in the middle. This CDR3 is 17 amino acids long. Germline lookup yields CDR1 ENHRY and CDR2 SYGVKD. The CDR3 spells CAISGGGFPYSGNTIYF. The CDR3 DNA reads TGTGCCATCAGTGGGGGGGGATTTCCCTACTCTGGAAACACCATATATTTT.

The rearrangement links TRBV28 to TRBJ2-7; 8 positions match TRBD1. Germline CDR1 reads MDHEN; CDR2 reads SYDVKM. CDR3 length: 16 residues. V shed 2 bases and J 4 bases; nucleotides not matched to a gene: 10. This CDR3 is CASSLKTTGGVYEQYF. Here the CDR3 DNA reads TGTGCCAGCAGTTTAAAAACTACAGGGGGTGTATACGAGCAGTACTTC.